The TCR beta chain described here comes from a study of cytomegalovirus exposure and HLA in healthy donors. With respect to this clone: The antigen remains undetermined.

Use of 60 Vbeta and 13 Jbeta primers characterized the PCR. Method: immunoSEQ multiplex PCR; TCRdb's copy keeps in-frame clones and lacks some. The sample lists about 120,000 clones, around 81% occurring once. Notes on the study in general: Per published accounts, TCR beta sequences correctly predicted the HLA-A and HLA-B alleles of most subjects. Clonal expansion, a later analysis showed, was greater in HLA-associated TCR beta chains than in equally common others.

The germline gives CDR1 SGHNT, CDR2 YYREEE (reference sequence). Trimming stripped 0 bases from V and 0 bases from J, with 12 bases between. The CDR3 contains 16 residues. The sequenced material came from PBMCs. The source is a woman in her 40s in good health and CMV-seronegative. The V and J genes are TRBV5-4 and TRBJ2-5; D gene uncertain. The CDR3 sequence: CASSLGRKVYQETQYF. In DNA, the CDR3 is TGTGCCAGCAGCTTGGGCAGGAAAGTGTACCAAGAGACCCAGTACTTC. Complete variable domain (other parts from reference TRBV5-4 and TRBJ2-5): ETGVTQSPTHLIKTRGQQVTLRCSSQSGHNTVSWYQQALGQGPQFIFQYYREEENGRGNFPPRFSGLQFPNYSSELNVNALELDDSALYLCASSLGRKVYQETQYFGPGTRLLVL.